The 4 T cell receptor beta chains below all came from one sample that was sequenced in a study of Graves' ophthalmopathy and Graves' hyperthyroidism. Amplification from RNA transcripts yielded the TCR beta CDR3 regions. Amplification began with first-round RT-PCR using HTBI primers, then second-round multiplex PCR was performed. TCRdb used MiXCR to reprocess the multiplex PCR reads, holding one entry per CDR3 protein. The sample holds under 200,000 distinct CDR3 sequences, less than 45% seen once. The sequencing sample was made of peripheral blood. The receptors derive from a woman aged 40 to 50 with Graves' ophthalmopathy.

There are a few counts of this clonotype. The rearrangement uses TRBV3-1 and TRBJ1-2; D not certain. V shed 4 bases and J shed 5 bases, with 17 bases lying between them. The germline V gene encodes CDR1 LGHDT and CDR2 YNNKEL (reference sequence). The CDR3 contains 15 residues. Here the CDR3 reads CASSPEGGRMYGYTF. The CDR3 DNA reads as TGTGCCAGCAGCCCGGAAGGCGGTCGGATGTATGGCTACACCTTC.

The rearrangement joins TRBV12-5 to TRBJ2-6, with 7 nucleotides matching TRBD2. The CDR3 is 14 amino acids. The germline V gene has CDR1 LGHNT and CDR2 FRNRAP. CDR3 region: CASGTAVGANVLTF. The DNA for the CDR3 is TGTGCCAGCGGGACTGCGGTCGGGGCCAACGTCCTGACTTTC.

The V gene is TRBV6-4, the J gene TRBJ1-1; 8 nucleotides agree with TRBD1. V gave up 5 bases and J gave up 10 bases; unmatched junction bases: 6. The CDR3 length is 12 residues. Germline CDR1 and CDR2: MRHNA and SNTAGT. In DNA form, the CDR3 reads TGTGCCAGCAGTTCGGACAGGGTCAGAGCTTTCTTT. It yields the protein CASSSDRVRAFF.

This clonotype was detected many times. In DNA form, the CDR3 reads TGTGCCAGCACGAGACTTAACTACGAGCAGTACTTC. This sequence encodes CASTRLNYEQYF. V and J are TRBV2 and TRBJ2-7, with no clear D. V gave up 7 bases and J gave up 3 bases, with 10 bases separating them. Germline CDR1 is SNHLY and CDR2 is FYNNEI. This CDR3 contains 12 residues.